This TCR beta chain was obtained from a study of T cells in Graves' hyperthyroidism and ophthalmopathy. Looking at the study overall: Prior to any treatment, at the point of initial diagnosis, peripheral blood was collected. Study findings and constraints: Ophthalmopathy was distinguished from stable hyperthyroidism by 13 V-J signatures. Expanded thyroid clonotypes (above 0.001) were mostly also found in blood.

This clonotype was found many times. Its antigen is unknown. Researchers amplified the TCR beta CDR3 regions from RNA transcripts. Primed by the HTBI set, a first-round RT-PCR was run on the TCR CDR3. TCRdb recomputed calls from the multiplex PCR reads with MiXCR, one row per CDR3 protein. Here the sample spans about 620,000 distinct CDR3 sequences, around 15% being singletons. Germline CDR1 reads SGHTA; CDR2 reads FQGNSA. The V segment lost 2 bases and the J segment 1 base; nucleotides outside the gene matches: 4. The length of the CDR3 is 15 residues. The V gene is TRBV7-2, the J gene TRBJ2-5; 7 bases align to TRBD2. The sample comprised blood. The sequence derives from a woman in her twenties or thirties with Graves' hyperthyroidism. The CDR3 region has the DNA TGTGCCAGCAGCTTATATGGGGGGGTCCAAGAGACCCAGTACTTC. This gives the protein CASSLYGGVQETQYF. The full variable domain, rest sourced from reference TRBV7-2 and TRBJ2-5, is GAGVSQSPSNKVTEKGKDVELRCDPISGHTALYWYRQSLGQGLEFLIYFQGNSAPDKSGLPSDRFSAERTGGSVSTLTIQRTQQEDSAVYLCASSLYGGVQETQYFGPGTRLLVL.